This TCR beta chain was sequenced for a study of post-analysis software for immune sequencing data. Concerning this clonotype itself: Its antigen remains unknown.

The V end was cut by 0 bases, the J end by 8 bases, with 10 bases between. Germline lookup yields CDR1 DFQATT and CDR2 SNEGSKA (reference sequence). The CDR3 sequence is 12 residues long. Tagging with unique molecular identifiers was a feature of the TCR beta cDNA libraries. TCRdb analysed the PCR reads with MiXCR anew, one entry per CDR3 protein. The table shows hundreds of thousands of distinct CDR3 sequences, with about 27% occurring only once. Study-level findings and limits: Among roughly five TRBV segments more frequent in patients than controls were TRBV5-6, TRBV5-1 and TRBV20-1.

J is TRBJ1-1 and V is TRBV20-1; no firm D call. The origin of this receptor is a girl between 10 and 17 years old with multiple sclerosis. Material: blood. In nucleotides, the CDR3 is TGCAGTGCTAGAGATTTGGAACTGGAAGCTTTCTTT. This gives the protein CSARDLELEAFF.